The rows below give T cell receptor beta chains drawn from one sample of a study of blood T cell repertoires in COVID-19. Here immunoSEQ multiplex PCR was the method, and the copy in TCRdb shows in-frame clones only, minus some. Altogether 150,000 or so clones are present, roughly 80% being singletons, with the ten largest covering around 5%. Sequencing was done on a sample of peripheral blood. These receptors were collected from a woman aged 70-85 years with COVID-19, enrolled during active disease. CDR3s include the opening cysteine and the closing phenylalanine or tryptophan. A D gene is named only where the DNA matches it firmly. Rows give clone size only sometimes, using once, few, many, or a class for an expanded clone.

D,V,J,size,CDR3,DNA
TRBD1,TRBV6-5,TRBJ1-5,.,CASSLRGRQPQHF,TGTGCCAGCAGCCTCAGGGGGCGGCAGCCCCAGCATTTT
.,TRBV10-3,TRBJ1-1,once,CAIRGLNTEAFF,TGTGCCATCAGGGGGCTGAACACTGAAGCTTTCTTT
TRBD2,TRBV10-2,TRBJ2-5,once,CATRGAGQETQYF,TGCGCCACCCGGGGAGCGGGGCAAGAGACCCAGTACTTC
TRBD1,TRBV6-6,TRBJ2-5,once,CASMATGGRETQYF,TGTGCCAGCATGGCGACAGGGGGCAGGGAGACCCAGTACTTC
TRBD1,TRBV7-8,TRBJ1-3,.,CASSLVGTGRLSGGNTIYF,TGTGCCAGCAGCTTAGTGGGGACAGGGAGGCTATCGGGCGGAAACACCATATATTTT
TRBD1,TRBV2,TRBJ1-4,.,CASRPGQGGGWREKLFF,TGTGCCAGCAGACCGGGACAGGGTGGTGGTTGGAGAGAAAAACTGTTTTTT
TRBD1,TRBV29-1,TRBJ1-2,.,CSVVTGQGGPNYGYTF,TGCAGCGTTGTGACCGGACAGGGAGGACCTAACTATGGCTACACCTTC
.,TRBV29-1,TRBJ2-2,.,CSVPGFNTGELFF,TGCAGCGTTCCAGGTTTTAACACCGGGGAGCTGTTTTTT
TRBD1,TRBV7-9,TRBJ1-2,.,CASTVTGTGLANYGYTF,TGTGCCAGCACCGTCACGGGGACAGGGTTGGCTAACTATGGCTACACCTTC
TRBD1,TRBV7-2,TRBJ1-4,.,CASSLLGQGQAEKLFF,TGTGCCAGCAGCTTATTAGGACAGGGTCAAGCTGAAAAACTGTTTTTT
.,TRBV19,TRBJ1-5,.,CASKLKNRETYSNQPQHF,TGTGCCAGTAAATTAAAGAACAGGGAAACCTATAGCAATCAGCCCCAGCATTTT
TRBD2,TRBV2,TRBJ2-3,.,CASSGKETSGATDTQYF,TGTGCCAGCAGTGGTAAGGAGACTAGCGGGGCCACAGATACGCAGTATTTT
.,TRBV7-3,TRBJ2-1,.,CASSTHREGEQFF,TGTGCCAGCAGCACTCACAGGGAAGGTGAGCAGTTCTTC
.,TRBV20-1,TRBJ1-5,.,CSASPHQSLTGPVQPQHF,TGCAGTGCTAGTCCCCATCAGTCCCTGACAGGTCCCGTTCAGCCCCAGCATTTT
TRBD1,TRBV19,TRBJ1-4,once,CASLQAQGAPNEKLFF,TGTGCCAGTCTCCAGGCTCAGGGGGCACCTAATGAAAAACTGTTTTTT
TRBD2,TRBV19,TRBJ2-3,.,CASSIKRGALGPDTQYF,TGTGCCAGTAGTATTAAGCGGGGGGCGCTGGGTCCAGATACGCAGTATTTT
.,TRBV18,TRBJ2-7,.,CASSPTQPYEQYF,TGTGCCAGCTCACCGACTCAGCCCTACGAGCAGTACTTC
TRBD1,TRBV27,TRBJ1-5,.,CASRSGQGSRQPQHF,TGTGCCAGCAGGAGCGGACAGGGTAGTCGTCAGCCCCAGCATTTT
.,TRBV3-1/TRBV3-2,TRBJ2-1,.,CASSRYRETIEQFF,TGTGCCAGCAGCCGATACAGGGAAACAATTGAGCAGTTCTTC
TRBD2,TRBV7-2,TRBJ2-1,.,CASSLGSGSGGAHNEQFF,TGTGCCAGCAGCTTAGGTTCCGGTAGCGGGGGGGCCCACAATGAGCAGTTCTTC
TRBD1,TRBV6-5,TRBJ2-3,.,CASSYARDRGADTQYF,TGTGCCAGCAGTTACGCCCGGGACAGGGGAGCAGATACGCAGTATTTT
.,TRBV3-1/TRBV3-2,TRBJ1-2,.,CASSPGWGVSLGYTF,TGTGCCAGCAGCCCCGGTTGGGGGGTAAGCCTTGGCTACACCTTC
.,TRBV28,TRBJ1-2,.,CASSSPANYGYTF,TGTGCCAGCAGTTCTCCCGCGAACTATGGCTACACCTTC
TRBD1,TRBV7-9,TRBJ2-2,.,CASSPPGQGNTGGLFF,TGTGCCAGCAGCCCACCGGGACAGGGGAACACCGGGGGGCTGTTTTTT
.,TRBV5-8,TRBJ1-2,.,CASSPDGDYGYTF,TGTGCCAGCAGCCCGGACGGGGACTATGGCTACACCTTC
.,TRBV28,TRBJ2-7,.,CASMGAVGYQYF,TGTGCCAGCATGGGGGCCGTGGGGTATCAGTACTTC
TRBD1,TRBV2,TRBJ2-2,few,CASRGQLTGELFF,TGTGCCAGCAGGGGACAGCTTACCGGGGAGCTGTTTTTT
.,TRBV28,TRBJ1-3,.,CASKEYSGNTIYF,TGTGCCAGCAAGGAGTACTCTGGAAACACCATATATTTT
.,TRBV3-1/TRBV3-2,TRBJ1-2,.,CASSQGAGPNTF,TGTGCCAGCAGCCAAGGCGCGGGACCAAACACCTTC
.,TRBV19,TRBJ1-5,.,CASTSTGRGNQPQHF,TGTGCCAGTACCTCGACAGGCAGGGGCAATCAGCCCCAGCATTTT
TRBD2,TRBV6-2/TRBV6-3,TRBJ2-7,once,CASSYVLAVYEQYF,TGTGCCAGCAGTTACGTACTAGCGGTCTACGAGCAGTACTTC
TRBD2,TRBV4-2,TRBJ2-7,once,CASSQGTSGLYYEQYF,TGTGCCAGCAGCCAGGGGACTAGCGGGCTTTACTACGAGCAGTACTTC
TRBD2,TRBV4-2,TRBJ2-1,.,CASSQDPPSGDNEQFF,TGTGCCAGCAGCCAAGACCCCCCTAGCGGGGACAATGAGCAGTTCTTC
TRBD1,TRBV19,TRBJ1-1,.,CASRGQGANTEAFF,TGTGCCAGTAGGGGACAGGGGGCAAACACTGAAGCTTTCTTT
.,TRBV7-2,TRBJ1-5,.,CASSSSGRSNQPQHF,TGTGCCAGCAGCTCTTCAGGGAGGAGCAATCAGCCCCAGCATTTT
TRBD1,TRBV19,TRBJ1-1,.,CASTISPGPLAGQTEAFF,TGTGCCAGTACCATATCTCCGGGACCCCTCGCGGGACAGACTGAAGCTTTCTTT
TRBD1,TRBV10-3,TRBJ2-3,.,CATGQGNADTQYF,TGTGCCACCGGACAGGGGAACGCAGATACGCAGTATTTT
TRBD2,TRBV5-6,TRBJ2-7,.,CASRSTSGGYEQYF,TGTGCCAGCAGATCCACTAGCGGGGGCTACGAGCAGTACTTC
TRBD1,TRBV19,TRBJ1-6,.,CASSMAGGSNSPLHF,TGTGCCAGTAGTATGGCAGGGGGGAGTAATTCACCCCTCCACTTT
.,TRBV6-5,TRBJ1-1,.,CASSYSPGRMNTEAFF,TGTGCCAGCAGTTACTCGCCAGGGAGGATGAACACTGAAGCTTTCTTT
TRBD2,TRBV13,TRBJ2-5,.,CASSLGAGGQETQYF,TGTGCCAGCAGCTTAGGAGCGGGGGGGCAAGAGACCCAGTACTTC
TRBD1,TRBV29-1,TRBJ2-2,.,CSGQGASGELFF,TGCAGCGGCCAGGGGGCATCCGGGGAGCTGTTTTTT
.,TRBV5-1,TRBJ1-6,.,CASSFEGQHFPLHF,TGCGCCAGCAGCTTCGAAGGACAGCACTTCCCCCTCCACTTT
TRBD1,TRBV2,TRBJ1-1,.,CASLRDSLNTEAFF,TGTGCCAGCCTGCGGGACAGCTTGAACACTGAAGCTTTCTTT
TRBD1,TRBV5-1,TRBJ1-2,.,CASSPNTGDGYTF,TGCGCCAGCAGCCCAAATACAGGGGATGGCTACACCTTC